Presented here are 17 T cell receptor beta chains from one specimen sequenced in a study of CD8+ T cells in alopecia areata. Documented treatment: oral pan-JAK inhibitor, 5-10 mg twice daily. Extracted RNA was reverse transcribed, and the resulting cDNA served as sequencing template. The method was immunoSEQ multiplex PCR; TCRdb's version includes in-frame clones alone and lacks a portion of them. Of 110,000 to 150,000 clones in the sample, 45% to 60% were seen once. The sample consisted of CD8+ T cells sorted from blood, taken at week 4, from a patient treated with tofacitinib. The receptors originated from a human donor with alopecia areata.

The V gene is TRBV5-6, the J gene TRBJ1-1; no clear D gene. Per the germline V gene, CDR1 is SGHDT and CDR2 is YYEEEE. This CDR3 is built from 16 residues. V dropped 0 bases and J dropped 1 base, with 13 bases sitting between them. The CDR3 region is CASSLEARMGNTEAFF. Written as DNA, the CDR3 is TGTGCCAGCAGCTTGGAGGCTCGGATGGGGAACACTGAAGCTTTCTTT.

V and J are TRBV30 and TRBJ2-7; D is ambiguous. CDR3 size: 12 residues. The V end was cut by 5 bases, the J end by 3 bases, with 11 bases between. CDR1 is GTSNPN, CDR2 SVGIG, per germline (reference sequence). CDR3 nucleotides: TGTGCCTGGGGTTCAGAGCGCTACGAGCAGTACTTC. Translated: CAWGSERYEQYF. Full variable domain (remainder filled in from reference TRBV30 and TRBJ2-7): SQTIHQWPATLVQPVGSPLSLECTVEGTSNPNLYWYRQAAGRGLQLLFYSVGIGQISSEVPQNLSASRPQDRQFILSSKKLLLSDSGFYLCAWGSERYEQYFGPGTRLTVT.

The V gene is TRBV30, the J gene TRBJ2-2; tentatively, D is TRBD2 (5 bases). Trimming stripped 5 bases from V and 4 bases from J, with 14 bases between. This CDR3 contains 14 residues. The germline gives CDR1 GTSNPN, CDR2 SVGIG (reference sequence). CDR3 sequence (DNA): TGTGCCTGGGCCTTCGGGGTAACCACCGGGGAGCTGTTTTTT. It encodes CAWAFGVTTGELFF.

V is TRBV30 and J is TRBJ2-4; 8 nucleotides align to TRBD1. Trimming removed 3 bases from V and 0 bases from J; junction bases left unmatched: 19. Looked up from germline, CDR1 is GTSNPN and CDR2 is SVGIG (reference sequence). The CDR3 is 20 residues long. DNA of the CDR3: TGTGCCTGGAGAGGTTATCTTGGACAGGGCCCAACTCTAGCCAAAAACATTCAGTACTTC. Its protein product is CAWRGYLGQGPTLAKNIQYF.

The CDR3 nucleotides read TGTGCCAGCAGTCCCCCCGGACAGCGCAATCAGCCCCAGCATTTT. Translated, it gives CASSPPGQRNQPQHF. The chain carries TRBV27 and TRBJ1-5; a possible D gene is TRBD1 (6 bases). There are 15 residues in the CDR3. In germline, CDR1 is MNHEY, CDR2 SMNVEV (reference sequence). Trimming removed 5 bases from V and 2 bases from J, with 13 bases in between.

This chain connects TRBV19 to TRBJ2-2; D gene unclear. The CDR3 consists of 16 residues. Germline lookup yields CDR1 LNHDA and CDR2 SQIVND (reference sequence). Trimming stripped 4 bases from V and 3 bases from J, with 15 bases between. In DNA, the CDR3 is TGTGCCAGTAGTACCCGGACGGACGAACACACCGGGGAGCTGTTTTTT. It translates to CASSTRTDEHTGELFF.

The chain couples TRBV7-9 to TRBJ2-7; D is uncertain. V was trimmed by 9 bases and J by 3 bases, leaving 15 bases between them. This CDR3 has 13 amino acids. Germline CDR1 SEHNR, CDR2 FQNEAQ (reference sequence). The CDR3 sequence: CASQDQTNYEQYF. The CDR3 coding sequence is TGTGCCAGTCAGGACCAGACAAACTACGAGCAGTACTTC.

The V and J genes are TRBV27 and TRBJ2-7, with D perhaps matching TRBD1 or TRBD2 (5 bases each). Trimming removed 8 bases from V and 3 bases from J, with 11 bases in between. This CDR3 comprises 12 residues. Germline assignment: CDR1 MNHEY and CDR2 SMNVEV (reference sequence). The chain's CDR3 is CASGGLGYEQYF. The CDR3 DNA is TGTGCCAGCGGGGGTTTGGGCTACGAGCAGTACTTC.

There are many counts of this clone. CDR3 amino acids: CASSPLLGELFF. DNA of the CDR3: TGTGCCAGCAGCCCCCTACTCGGGGAGCTGTTTTTT. V and J are TRBV7-9 and TRBJ2-2; D uncertain. Germline V gives CDR1 SEHNR, CDR2 FQNEAQ (reference sequence). V shed 5 bases and J shed 7 bases, with 8 bases lying between them. The CDR3 spans 12 residues.

The V and J genes are TRBV9 and TRBJ1-6; tentative D call: TRBD1 (6 bases). The CDR3 sequence is 16 residues long. Germline V CDR1 and CDR2: SGDLS, YYNGEE. Trimming stripped 0 bases from V and 14 bases from J, with 21 bases between. The CDR3 DNA sequence: TGTGCCAGCAGCGTAGAGGGACATGGGCCGAAGGGGTCCCTCCACTTT. Residues: CASSVEGHGPKGSLHF.

A few counts support this clone. The chain uses TRBV5-1 and TRBJ2-7; TRBD1 agrees at 11 bases. The CDR3 runs to 14 residues. V shed 5 bases, J shed 3 bases, and the junction held 4 bases outside the gene matches. Germline V lookup: CDR1 SGHRS, CDR2 YFSETQ. CDR3 bases: TGCGCCAGCAGAAAGGGACAGGGGGACTACGAGCAGTACTTC. Translating it yields CASRKGQGDYEQYF.

This clone occurred a few times. The chain couples TRBV6-1 to TRBJ2-7; D is unresolved. Germline V CDR1 and CDR2: MNHNS, SASEGT. CDR3 length: 14 amino acids. V was cut by 0 bases and J by 3 bases, with 9 bases left in between. In DNA form, the CDR3 reads TGTGCCAGCAGTGAAGCGGGGTTGCACTACGAGCAGTACTTC. It specifies CASSEAGLHYEQYF.

This chain joins TRBV13 and TRBJ2-7; 8 bases map to TRBD1. V was pared by 5 bases and J by 6 bases, with 12 bases of the junction left unmatched. The CDR3 extends over 15 amino acids. CDR1 and CDR2 from the germline V gene are PRHDT and FYEKMQ (reference sequence). The DNA for the CDR3 is TGTGCCAGCAGCACAGAGGGACAGGTCGCGGGCGAGCAGTACTTC. This codes for CASSTEGQVAGEQYF. Together with reference TRBV13 and TRBJ2-7, the CDR3 gives the full variable domain: AAGVIQSPRHLIKEKRETATLKCYPIPRHDTVYWYQQGPGQDPQFLISFYEKMQSDKGSIPDRFSAQQFSDYHSELNMSSLELGDSALYFCASSTEGQVAGEQYFGPGTRLTVT.

This clone was seen at least ten times. The chain couples TRBV6-4 to TRBJ2-3, with D perhaps TRBD1 or TRBD2 (5 bases each). This CDR3 is built from 14 residues. CDR1 and CDR2 (germline): MRHNA, SNTAGT. The germline V and J ends were trimmed by 2 bases and 2 bases, with 8 bases remaining between them. In nucleotides, the CDR3 is TGTGCCAGCAGTGACGAGGGGACCACAGATACGCAGTATTTT. Its protein product is CASSDEGTTDTQYF.

V and J are TRBV15 and TRBJ2-1, with D perhaps TRBD2 (5 bases). Trimming removed 4 bases from V and 7 bases from J, with 14 bases in between. The CDR3 length is 14 residues. The germline V gene encodes CDR1 LNHNV and CDR2 YYDKDF (reference sequence). CDR3 in amino acids: CATSIWTRVNEQFF. The CDR3 DNA is TGTGCCACCAGCATCTGGACGAGGGTGAATGAGCAGTTCTTC. Full variable domain (rest looked up from reference TRBV15 and TRBJ2-1): DAMVIQNPRYQVTQFGKPVTLSCSQTLNHNVMYWYQQKSSQAPKLLFHYYDKDFNNEADTPDNFQSRRPNTSFCFLDIRSPGLGDTAMYLCATSIWTRVNEQFFGPGTRLTVL.

V gene TRBV7-3 combines with J gene TRBJ1-1; D is possibly TRBD1 (6 bases). Germline V gives CDR1 SGHTA, CDR2 FQGTGA. The CDR3 runs to 15 residues. Trimming left V 3 bases short and J 4 bases short, with 15 bases between. CDR3 DNA sequence: TGTGCCAGCAGCTTCACTCAGGGGTTCTTCACTGAAGCTTTCTTT. This encodes CASSFTQGFFTEAFF. Combining the CDR3 with reference TRBV7-3 and TRBJ1-1 gives the whole variable domain GAGVSQTPSNKVTEKGKYVELRCDPISGHTALYWYRQSLGQGPEFLIYFQGTGAADDSGLPNDRFFAVRPEGSVSTLKIQRTERGDSAVYLCASSFTQGFFTEAFFGQGTRLTVV.

V gene TRBV9 combines with J gene TRBJ2-2; D not certain. V was pared by 0 bases and J by 7 bases, with 16 bases between. This CDR3 spans 16 amino acids. Germline loops: CDR1 SGDLS, CDR2 YYNGEE. The CDR3, as DNA: TGTGCCAGCAGCGTAGAGGGCAGCCTCCGAGGCGGGGAGCTGTTTTTT. Amino acid sequence: CASSVEGSLRGGELFF.